These T cell receptor beta chains were read from a single sample in a study of T cell responses to AZD1222 COVID-19 vaccine. TCRdb keeps only in-frame clones here, not all; method: immunoSEQ multiplex PCR. The data contain approximately 88,000 clones, 70% to 80% of them singletons. The sample here was peripheral blood, taken on day 0 of AZD1222 vaccination. The receptors shown here come from an adult in good health. Each CDR3 is given with its conserved first and last residue. Fields, in order: clone size, D gene, V gene, J gene, CDR3 protein, CDR3 DNA. The D gene is left open where the match is weak. Rows may omit the clone size; those that give it use once, few, many or a size class.

NA	NA	TRBV9	TRBJ1-5	CASSGGSNQPQHF	TGTGCCAGCAGCGGGGGCAGCAATCAGCCCCAGCATTTT
NA	NA	TRBV4-1	TRBJ1-2	CASSQKPGHYGYTF	TGCGCCAGCAGCCAAAAGCCCGGACACTATGGCTACACCTTC
NA	TRBD1	TRBV5-1	TRBJ2-7	CASSDRTGGGYEQYF	TGCGCCAGCAGCGACCGGACAGGGGGCGGCTACGAGCAGTACTTC
NA	NA	TRBV5-4	TRBJ2-1	CASSLSLVTANEQFF	TGTGCCAGCAGCTTGTCGTTAGTTACCGCCAATGAGCAGTTCTTC
NA	NA	TRBV5-8	TRBJ1-4	CASSLGRVQNNEKLFF	TGTGCCAGCAGCTTGGGAAGGGTACAGAATAATGAAAAACTGTTTTTT
NA	TRBD1	TRBV20-1	TRBJ1-1	CSASRPGGNTEAFF	TGCAGTGCTAGTCGTCCAGGGGGGAACACTGAAGCTTTCTTT
NA	TRBD2	TRBV7-9	TRBJ2-5	CASSAAGLAGVGTQYF	TGTGCCAGCAGCGCAGCGGGACTAGCGGGAGTCGGGACCCAGTACTTC
NA	TRBD1	TRBV28	TRBJ2-5	CASRGQIQETQYF	TGTGCCAGCAGGGGACAGATTCAAGAGACCCAGTACTTC
NA	NA	TRBV5-4	TRBJ2-5	CASSLDRPLQETQYF	TGTGCCAGCAGCTTGGATAGGCCGCTCCAAGAGACCCAGTACTTC
NA	NA	TRBV3-1/TRBV3-2	TRBJ1-3	CASSQDKDVTGYSRGNTIYF	TGTGCCAGCAGCCAAGATAAGGACGTGACAGGCTATTCGCGGGGAAACACCATATATTTT
NA	TRBD1	TRBV6-5	TRBJ2-4	CASSPSGQGNIQYF	TGTGCCAGCAGTCCCTCGGGACAGGGAAACATTCAGTACTTC
NA	NA	TRBV2	TRBJ1-5	CASRRDSNQPQHF	TGTGCCAGTAGAAGGGATAGCAATCAGCCCCAGCATTTT
few	TRBD1	TRBV6-5	TRBJ1-2	CASSSAISGTAYGYTF	TGTGCCAGCAGTTCCGCAATATCCGGGACAGCCTATGGCTACACCTTC
NA	TRBD1	TRBV24-1	TRBJ2-2	CATSDSPGQGPGELFF	TGTGCCACCAGTGATTCCCCGGGACAGGGTCCCGGGGAGCTGTTTTTT
NA	TRBD1	TRBV2	TRBJ1-5	CASKGGWTGLDQPQHF	TGTGCCAGCAAGGGCGGCTGGACAGGGCTGGATCAGCCCCAGCATTTT
NA	NA	TRBV6-6	TRBJ1-1	CASSYSGRQEAFF	TGTGCCAGCAGTTACTCGGGGAGACAGGAAGCTTTCTTT
NA	NA	TRBV3-1/TRBV3-2	TRBJ1-5	CASSQDSRGQPQHF	TGTGCCAGCAGCCAAGACTCGAGGGGTCAGCCCCAGCATTTT
once	NA	TRBV7-8	TRBJ2-4	CASSLLRGAGLAKNIQYF	TGTGCCAGCAGCTTACTCCGGGGAGCCGGACTAGCCAAAAACATTCAGTACTTC
NA	NA	TRBV3-1/TRBV3-2	TRBJ1-3	CASSQGGTGNTIYF	TGTGCCAGCAGCCAAGGAGGGACTGGAAACACCATATATTTT
NA	NA	TRBV10-2	TRBJ2-2	CASSGNKEGTGELFF	TGCGCCAGCAGTGGGAACAAGGAGGGCACCGGGGAGCTGTTTTTT
NA	NA	TRBV15	TRBJ2-5	CATSRDRPGTETQYF	TGTGCCACCAGCAGAGATCGCCCAGGGACGGAGACCCAGTACTTC
once	TRBD1	TRBV18	TRBJ2-7	CASSPSQGAYEQYF	TGTGCCAGCTCACCCTCCCAGGGGGCCTACGAGCAGTACTTC
once	NA	TRBV3-1/TRBV3-2	TRBJ1-5	CASSQSTQPQHF	TGTGCCAGCAGCCAATCCACTCAGCCCCAGCATTTT
NA	NA	TRBV7-9	TRBJ1-2	CASSSRTAGYTF	TGTGCCAGCAGCTCAAGGACAGCCGGCTACACCTTC
NA	TRBD1	TRBV10-3	TRBJ1-2	CAISGQDRGPYGYTF	TGTGCCATCAGTGGACAGGACAGGGGACCCTATGGCTACACCTTC
NA	NA	TRBV5-1	TRBJ1-6	CASRGQDNSPLHF	TGCGCCAGCAGAGGGCAGGATAATTCACCCCTCCACTTT
few	TRBD1	TRBV13	TRBJ1-3	CASSLAPGTGYGNTIYF	TGTGCCAGCAGCTTAGCCCCCGGGACAGGGTACGGAAACACCATATATTTT
many	TRBD1	TRBV29-1	TRBJ1-1	CSAYRGNTEAFF	TGCAGCGCTTACAGGGGGAACACTGAAGCTTTCTTT
NA	TRBD2	TRBV30	TRBJ2-1	CAWSPGLANNEQFF	TGTGCCTGGAGTCCGGGACTAGCGAACAATGAGCAGTTCTTC
NA	NA	TRBV30	TRBJ1-2	CAWSWEGGGGYTF	TGTGCCTGGAGCTGGGAAGGGGGAGGAGGCTACACCTTC
NA	NA	TRBV27	TRBJ2-5	CASSLRTPYQETQYF	TGTGCCAGCAGTTTACGGACTCCGTACCAAGAGACCCAGTACTTC
NA	NA	TRBV7-9	TRBJ1-1	CASSLMTLGRRRNTEAFF	TGTGCCAGCAGCTTAATGACACTGGGCAGACGGAGGAACACTGAAGCTTTCTTT
NA	TRBD1	TRBV19	TRBJ1-4	CASKPGTGTGPNEKLFF	TGTGCCAGTAAACCCGGGACAGGGACGGGGCCTAATGAAAAACTGTTTTTT
NA	TRBD2	TRBV18	TRBJ2-5	CASSPQRESRETQYF	TGTGCCAGCTCACCACAGCGGGAGAGTCGAGAGACCCAGTACTTC
NA	NA	TRBV19	TRBJ1-1	CASNRQTWGTEAFF	TGTGCCAGTAACCGACAAACCTGGGGCACTGAAGCTTTCTTT
NA	TRBD1	TRBV2	TRBJ1-1	CASSVDREGTEAFF	TGTGCCAGCAGTGTAGACAGGGAGGGCACTGAAGCTTTCTTT
once	TRBD1	TRBV15	TRBJ1-6	CATSITGGESPLHF	TGTGCCACCAGCATTACAGGGGGCGAATCACCCCTCCACTTT
once	NA	TRBV21-1	TRBJ2-3	CASSKGLAASTDTQYF	TGTGCCAGCAGCAAGGGACTAGCAGCTAGCACAGATACGCAGTATTTT
NA	TRBD1	TRBV5-4	TRBJ2-2	CASSLDRGNPGELFF	TGTGCCAGCAGCTTGGACAGGGGAAACCCCGGGGAGCTGTTTTTT
NA	NA	TRBV10-3	TRBJ2-2	CASLARTGELFF	TGTGCCAGTTTAGCGAGAACCGGGGAGCTGTTTTTT
NA	NA	TRBV5-1	TRBJ2-7	CASSIQGGPIEQYF	TGCGCCAGCAGCATTCAGGGTGGCCCTATTGAGCAGTACTTC
NA	TRBD2	TRBV25-1	TRBJ2-1	CASSALGTSGSLGNEQFF	TGTGCCAGCAGTGCCCTAGGGACTAGCGGGAGTCTGGGCAATGAGCAGTTCTTC
NA	TRBD1	TRBV6-5	TRBJ1-3	CASGEQGAYGNTIYF	TGTGCCAGCGGAGAACAGGGGGCGTATGGAAACACCATATATTTT
NA	NA	TRBV28	TRBJ1-5	CASSLDRNQPQHF	TGTGCCAGCAGTCTGGACCGGAATCAGCCCCAGCATTTT
NA	TRBD1	TRBV19	TRBJ1-5	CASSTNRGPQPQHF	TGTGCCAGTAGTACAAACAGGGGGCCTCAGCCCCAGCATTTT